The 3 T cell receptor beta chains below were found in one sample sequenced in a study of a mutant IDH1 vaccine in newly diagnosed glioma. Some clones are missing from TCRdb's copy, which holds only in-frame ones; the method was immunoSEQ multiplex PCR. The sample yields 68,000 or so clones, about four fifths seen once. Indicated time point: week 35, safety follow-up. Vaccination comprised doses that each held 300 ug of mutant IDH1 20-mer peptide, plus topical imiquimod. These receptors lack a known antigen. The sequencing here drew on PBMCs, taken from a glioma patient whose treatment included an IDH1 peptide vaccine. These receptors were collected from a young man with glioma.

The rearrangement joins TRBV28 to TRBJ1-1; the D gene is possibly TRBD1 (5 bases). V shed 3 bases and J shed 0 bases, with 8 bases lying between them. The CDR3 contains 14 residues. CDR1 and CDR2 from the germline V gene are MDHEN and SYDVKM. The CDR3 protein is CASSFGGLNTEAFF. The CDR3 DNA reads as TGTGCCAGCAGTTTTGGGGGATTGAACACTGAAGCTTTCTTT.

The V call is TRBV14, the J call TRBJ2-1; no clear D gene. Germline V CDR1 and CDR2: SGHDN, FVKESK. V lost 2 bases and J 0 bases, leaving 11 bases between the germline ends. The CDR3 has 16 amino acids. In DNA, the CDR3 is TGTGCCAGCAGCCAAAGCAACCGGCGCTCCTACAATGAGCAGTTCTTC. It translates to CASSQSNRRSYNEQFF.

The V gene is TRBV27, the J gene TRBJ1-5; no reliable D call. The ends were cut back, 5 bases at V and 9 bases at J, with 14 bases in the middle. Per germline, CDR1 MNHEY and CDR2 SMNVEV (reference sequence). The CDR3 has 13 amino acids. The DNA of the CDR3 is TGTGCCAGCAGTCCCGGTCGGGTTAGGCCCCAGCATTTT. This sequence encodes CASSPGRVRPQHF.